The clone carrying this T cell receptor beta chain has a handful of counts. Its antigen is unknown. The data originate from a study of T cell repertoires in cytomegalovirus infection. TCRdb passed the reads through MiXCR, listing each CDR3 protein once. The sample carries about 400,000 distinct CDR3 sequences, just under 35% recorded once. V shed 5 bases, J shed 4 bases, and the junction held 9 bases outside the gene matches. Germline CDR1 is SGHVS and CDR2 is FNYEAQ. CDR3 length: 17 residues. The source material was cultured PBMCs, sampled from culture after CMV antigen stimulation. This chain links TRBV7-6 with TRBJ2-3, with 13 bases lining up with TRBD2. The receptor's source is a human donor in good health (CMV status not recorded). Some clones in this sample may be carry-over from other donors' samples. The CDR3 DNA is TGTGCCAGCAGCCCCCGGACTAGCGGGAGTAGCGCAGATACGCAGTATTTT. Its translation: CASSPRTSGSSADTQYF.